The rows below give T cell receptor beta chains drawn from one sample of a study of cytomegalovirus exposure and HLA in healthy donors. Using immunoSEQ multiplex PCR, the repertoire was profiled, and TCRdb retains in-frame clones only, with some absent. The profile shows roughly 180,000 clones, almost 85% of them singletons. The specimen sequenced was PBMCs. All receptors derive from a girl under 18 in good health and CMV-seropositive. Both conserved end residues are part of each CDR3. The D gene is left open where the match is weak. The listing skips clone size in some rows; elsewhere it reads once, few, many or a size class.

J,D,V,size,DNA,CDR3
TRBJ1-2,TRBD1,TRBV25-1,-,TGTGCCAGCACCCCCCGGGGACAGCCCGCCTATGGCTACACCTTC,CASTPRGQPAYGYTF
TRBJ2-1,TRBD1,TRBV27,-,TGTGCCAGCACCCAGAGGGACAGGGGAGCCTACAATGAGCAGTTCTTC,CASTQRDRGAYNEQFF
TRBJ1-5,TRBD1,TRBV7-2,once,TGTGCCAGCAGGTCGACAGGGGGGGCAGGCCAGCCCCAGCATTTT,CASRSTGGAGQPQHF
TRBJ1-1,-,TRBV11-2,-,TGTGCCAGCAGCGGGCAGGCCCTGAACACTGAAGCTTTCTTT,CASSGQALNTEAFF
TRBJ2-1,TRBD1,TRBV9,-,TGTGCCAGCAGCGGAACCGGGACAGGGGCGCGGAATGAGCAGTTCTTC,CASSGTGTGARNEQFF
TRBJ2-7,-,TRBV6-6,-,TGTGCCAGCAGGACAGACAGCTACGAGCAGTACTTC,CASRTDSYEQYF
TRBJ1-1,-,TRBV10-3,few,TGTGCCATCAGTGAGTCAGGGGCTGAAGCTTTCTTT,CAISESGAEAFF
TRBJ2-5,-,TRBV12-5,-,TGTGCTAGTGGTTTGGTAAACAGGGAGACCCAGTACTTC,CASGLVNRETQYF
TRBJ1-6,TRBD1,TRBV11-2,-,TGTGCCAGCAGCTTAGATGGGACAGGGGTTTCACCCCTCCACTTT,CASSLDGTGVSPLHF
TRBJ2-5,-,TRBV5-1,-,TGCGCCAGCAGCTTGGCCAACCAAGAGACCCAGTACTTC,CASSLANQETQYF
TRBJ1-6,-,TRBV27,-,TGTGCCAGCAGTCCGCAGGGGTCTGGAGCCCTCCACTTT,CASSPQGSGALHF
TRBJ2-2,TRBD1,TRBV7-8,-,TGTGCCAGCAGCCCACTCGGGACAGGGGCCGGGGAGCTGTTTTTT,CASSPLGTGAGELFF
TRBJ2-1,TRBD2,TRBV28,-,TGTGCCATCCTGCCATCCGGACTAGCGGGGGGGCGGTACAATGAGCAGTTCTTC,CAILPSGLAGGRYNEQFF
TRBJ2-7,TRBD1,TRBV27,few,TGTGCCAGCAGTTTATCCGGGACAGGGTACTACGAGCAGTACTTC,CASSLSGTGYYEQYF
TRBJ1-6,-,TRBV5-1,-,TGCGCCAGCAGCCAGCGACCAGAGGACTATAATTCACCCCTCCACTTT,CASSQRPEDYNSPLHF
TRBJ1-2,-,TRBV30,-,TGTGCCTGGAGTGTAAGGCAGGGTGAAGGCTACACCTTC,CAWSVRQGEGYTF